This TCR beta chain comes out of a study of shared clonotypes between healthy human individuals. Study details: There were three CD4 naive, three CD4 memory, two CD8 naive and one CD8 memory plates per donor. Study-level points and caveats: A handful of donors showed sharing of roughly 5% of naive CD4 clonotypes.

Splitting of CD4+ cells produced CD45RA+ naive and CD45RA-negative memory subsets. The CDR3 covers 13 residues. The V end was cut by 1 base, the J end by 7 bases, with 10 bases between. Germline V gene lookup returns CDR1 LGHNA and CDR2 YNFKEQ. TCRdb's copy holds only in-frame clones and misses some; the assay was immunoSEQ multiplex PCR. Of some 500,000 clones listed, approximately 95% are singletons. This clone showed up just once. Antigen unknown. Sequences were obtained from naive CD4+ T cells sorted from blood. Stated subset: CD45RA+ positively selected. The chain uses TRBV4-2 and TRBJ2-5, with a weak D call TRBD2 (6 bases). This sequence was found in a woman aged 25 to 39 in good health. The DNA of the CDR3 is TGTGCCAGCAGCCAAGCTGGGCGGGGGACCCAGTACTTC. This translates into CASSQAGRGTQYF.